Sequencing of this TCR beta chain was carried out in a study of blood T cell repertoires in COVID-19. About the study: PBMCs, B-cell-depleted T cells, or T cells were the source of the cDNA or gDNA that made up the material.

CDR1 is MNHEY, CDR2 SMNVEV, per germline (reference sequence). This CDR3 region has 17 residues. Trimming removed 0 bases from V and 1 base from J, with 10 bases in between. The assay was immunoSEQ multiplex PCR, and TCRdb's table has in-frame clones only and misses some. This table has approximately 190,000 clones, 85% to 90% appearing once. The V gene is TRBV27, the J gene TRBJ2-6; D is perhaps TRBD2 (6 bases). This TCR was sampled from an elderly man with acute or convalescent COVID-19. Sequencing was performed on peripheral blood. The CDR3 is CASSLSGGMSGANVLTF. CDR3 nucleotides: TGTGCCAGCAGTTTATCCGGAGGGATGTCTGGGGCCAACGTCCTGACTTTC.